This T cell receptor (beta chain) is drawn from a study of blood T cell repertoires in COVID-19. Using immunoSEQ multiplex PCR, the repertoire was profiled, and TCRdb retains in-frame clones only, with some absent. The table shows fewer than 90,000 clones, with 60% to 80% occurring only once. The ends were cut back, 0 bases at V and 6 bases at J, with 14 bases in the middle. This CDR3 spans 16 amino acids. Germline CDR1 is MGHRA and CDR2 is YSYEKL. The V and J genes are TRBV4-1 and TRBJ2-2; D might be TRBD2 (5 bases). The TCR was taken from a woman older than 75 with acute or convalescent COVID-19. Sequenced material: peripheral blood. CDR3 DNA: TGCGCCAGCAGCCAAGAAATCAGCGCGGGCCCCGGGGAGCTGTTTTTT. Its protein product is CASSQEISAGPGELFF.